Listed here are 17 T cell receptor beta chains from one sample, sequenced in a study of T cells in Graves' hyperthyroidism and ophthalmopathy. The investigators amplified TCR beta CDR3 regions from RNA transcripts. When the TCR CDR3 underwent first-round RT-PCR, the HTBI primer set was used. In TCRdb, the multiplex PCR reads were re-called with MiXCR into one record per CDR3 protein. Of about 640,000 distinct CDR3 sequences in the sample, around 20% were seen once. The sample taken for sequencing was blood. These receptors were obtained from a man aged 25 to 45 with Graves' ophthalmopathy.

This sequence joins TRBV9 and TRBJ2-3; TRBD1 agrees at 11 bases. Germline CDR1 is SGDLS and CDR2 is YYNGEE. The CDR3 totals 17 residues. V was pared by 3 bases and J by 2 bases, with 8 bases of the junction left unmatched. CDR3 region: CASSAGQGARATDTQYF. The CDR3 coding sequence is TGTGCCAGCAGCGCCGGACAGGGGGCGAGGGCCACAGATACGCAGTATTTT.

CDR3 loop: CASSPRRTGSTGELFF. DNA for the CDR3: TGTGCCAGCAGCCCACGCCGGACAGGTTCGACCGGGGAGCTGTTTTTT. This chain connects TRBV7-8 to TRBJ2-2, with 7 bases identical to TRBD1. This CDR3 has 16 residues. Germline V gene data show CDR1 as SGHVS and CDR2 as FQNEAQ. V lost 5 bases to trimming and J lost 5 bases; unmatched junction nucleotides: 11.

The chain carries TRBV29-1 and TRBJ1-4; TRBD1 matches at 8 bases. From germline, CDR1 is SQVTM and CDR2 ANQGSEA. Trimming at V came to 5 bases and at J to 4 bases, leaving 6 bases not matched to a gene. The CDR3 runs 14 residues. The CDR3 reads CSVSGTGNNEKLFF. CDR3 DNA: TGCAGCGTTTCTGGGACAGGAAATAATGAAAAACTGTTTTTT. Combining the CDR3 with reference TRBV29-1 and TRBJ1-4 gives the whole variable domain SAVISQKPSRDICQRGTSLTIQCQVDSQVTMMFWYRQQPGQSLTLIATANQGSEATYESGFVIDKFPISRPNLTFSTLTVSNMSPEDSSIYLCSVSGTGNNEKLFFGSGTQLSVL.

The chain has TRBV7-3 and TRBJ2-1; 11 nucleotides match TRBD2. CDR1 is SGHTA, CDR2 FQGTGA, per germline. The V gene end was trimmed by 5 bases and the J gene end by 10 bases; junction bases not matched to a gene: 1. The CDR3 is 12 amino acids. Here the CDR3 reads CASSRLAGEQFF. The CDR3 coding sequence is TGTGCCAGCAGCAGACTAGCGGGGGAGCAGTTCTTC.

In its sample, this clonotype was seen many times. The chain carries TRBV27 and TRBJ2-4; D possibly corresponds to TRBD1 (6 bases). The CDR3 totals 15 residues. Trimming took 0 bases from V and 6 from J, leaving 12 bases between them. Germline assignment: CDR1 MNHEY and CDR2 SMNVEV (reference sequence). This CDR3 is CASSLSARGRNIQYF. DNA for the CDR3: TGTGCCAGCAGTTTATCGGCCAGGGGAAGAAACATTCAGTACTTC.

This clonotype was picked up a small number of times. The gene calls are TRBV27 and TRBJ1-1, with D hard to call. This CDR3 is 14 amino acids long. CDR1 is MNHEY, CDR2 SMNVEV, per germline (reference sequence). Trimming took 0 bases from V and 1 from J, leaving 6 bases between them. The CDR3 protein is CASSLSYGNTEAFF. The CDR3 DNA follows: TGTGCCAGCAGTTTATCATATGGGAACACTGAAGCTTTCTTT.

This clonotype showed up many times. The chain employs TRBV12-3 or TRBV12-4 and TRBJ2-1; either TRBD1 or TRBD2 may supply D (6 bases each). This CDR3 comprises 15 residues. V was pared by 7 bases and J by 2 bases, with 15 bases between. CDR3: CASTWAGQPYNEQFF. The CDR3 region has the DNA TGTGCCAGCACTTGGGCGGGACAACCCTACAATGAGCAGTTCTTC.

V gene TRBV2 combines with J gene TRBJ2-3; TRBD2 agrees at 15 bases. Germline V CDR1 and CDR2: SNHLY, FYNNEI. The CDR3 length is 15 residues. J lost 6 bases, V lost 6 bases, and 4 bases had no gene match. The CDR3 nucleotides are TGTGCCAGCAGGGCCGGGACTAGCGGGGGGGATACGCAGTATTTT. Amino acids: CASRAGTSGGDTQYF.

This chain links TRBV3-1 with TRBJ2-2; 10 bases agree with TRBD1. With V trimmed by 1 base and J by 6 bases, 5 bases remained unmatched. The CDR3 has 16 amino acids. Germline loops: CDR1 LGHDT, CDR2 YNNKEL (reference sequence). CDR3 nucleotide sequence: TGTGCCAGCAGCCAAGGGGACAGGGGCTTCGCCGGGGAGCTGTTTTTT. Encoded protein: CASSQGDRGFAGELFF.

This clonotype was detected a few times. The rearrangement uses TRBV12-3 or TRBV12-4 and TRBJ1-5, with 9 bases identical to TRBD1. V lost 3 bases and J lost 6; bases outside the gene matches: 6. The CDR3 sequence is 15 residues long. CDR3 sequence: CASSFRQGVGQPQHF. The CDR3 region has the DNA TGTGCCAGCAGTTTCAGACAGGGGGTAGGTCAGCCCCAGCATTTT.

This clonotype was seen many times. The chain links TRBV15 to TRBJ1-1; D call uncertain. Germline CDR1 and CDR2: LNHNV and YYDKDF (reference sequence). The V and J ends lost 11 bases and 1 base respectively, with 26 bases between them. This CDR3 has 17 residues. CDR3 DNA sequence: TGTGCCTCCCCCCGCGGATCGGCGTCCCGCGGGAACACTGAAGCTTTCTTT. Amino acids: CASPRGSASRGNTEAFF.

This chain links TRBV7-2 with TRBJ2-2; D may be TRBD2 (5 bases). Trimming stripped 6 bases from V and 6 bases from J, with 14 bases between. Germline V lookup: CDR1 SGHTA, CDR2 FQGNSA. The CDR3 has 14 residues. CDR3 sequence (DNA): TGTGCCAGCAGTCGAAAGGGAGAGGCCGGGGAGCTGTTTTTT. It translates to CASSRKGEAGELFF.

For this clonotype: A read error is likely, as this CDR3 ends without the conserved phenylalanine or tryptophan. V usage is TRBV11-2 and J usage is TRBJ1-6; D gene ambiguous. Between the trimmed V and J ends, which lost 6 bases and 5 bases, there was a span of 8 bases. Looked up from germline, CDR1 is SGHAT and CDR2 is FQNNGV. CDR3 length: 13 amino acids. CDR3 in DNA: TGTGCCAGCAGTCCCGGGAATAATTCACCCCTCCACCTT. Protein sequence: CASSPGNNSPLHL.

This clonotype was observed at least ten times. The CDR3 protein is CASSYEGSNQPQHF. The CDR3 DNA follows: TGTGCCAGCAGTTATGAGGGGAGCAATCAGCCCCAGCATTTT. This chain links TRBV6-2 or TRBV6-3 with TRBJ1-5, with a weak D call TRBD1 (5 bases). V gave up 3 bases and J gave up 1 base, with 7 bases separating them. The germline CDR1 and CDR2 sequences are MNHEY and SVGEGT. The length of the CDR3 is 14 residues.

The rearrangement uses TRBV7-9 and TRBJ2-7, with 8 bases matching TRBD2. Trimming took 3 bases from V and 1 from J; bases not matched to a gene: 2. The germline CDR1 and CDR2 sequences are SEHNR and FQNEAQ (reference sequence). This CDR3 contains 14 residues. Here the CDR3 reads CASSFSGESYEQYF. In DNA, the CDR3 is TGTGCCAGCAGCTTTAGCGGGGAGTCCTACGAGCAGTACTTC.

The genes are TRBV7-2 and TRBJ1-2; 7 bases fit TRBD1. The length of the CDR3 is 15 residues. V shed 1 base, J shed 5 bases, and the junction held 7 bases outside the gene matches. From germline, CDR1 is SGHTA and CDR2 FQGNSA. This CDR3 reads CASSLGLQGPYGYTF. CDR3 bases: TGTGCCAGCAGCTTAGGGCTACAGGGGCCTTATGGCTACACCTTC.

Many counts were recorded for this clonotype. The chain is built from TRBV30 and TRBJ2-7; D ambiguous. The CDR3 loop spans 14 amino acids. Trimming took 2 bases from V and 1 from J, leaving 12 bases between them. The germline V gene encodes CDR1 GTSNPN and CDR2 SVGIG (reference sequence). CDR3 residues: CAWSPPVESYEQYF. In nucleotides, the CDR3 is TGTGCCTGGAGTCCCCCGGTAGAATCCTACGAGCAGTACTTC. The whole variable domain, remainder taken from reference TRBV30 and TRBJ2-7, is SQTIHQWPATLVQPVGSPLSLECTVEGTSNPNLYWYRQAAGRGLQLLFYSVGIGQISSEVPQNLSASRPQDRQFILSSKKLLLSDSGFYLCAWSPPVESYEQYFGPGTRLTVT.